Presented here are 27 T cell receptor beta chains from one specimen sequenced in a study of identical twins. TCRdb ran MiXCR on the 5' RACE reads and lists one entry per CDR3 protein. The sample lists 240,000 or so distinct CDR3 sequences, roughly 12% seen once, with roughly 3.7% in the top ten. The data also belong to a second study, concerning yellow fever vaccine responses in identical twins.

Material for sequencing was memory (CD45RO+) T cells sorted from blood. These receptors all come from a woman aged 18-30 years in good health.

The chain carries TRBV6-6 and TRBJ1-1; TRBD1 agrees at 7 bases. From germline, CDR1 is MNHNY and CDR2 SVGAGI (reference sequence). J was trimmed by 5 bases and V by 6 bases; bases with no gene match: 12. This CDR3 region has 15 residues. CDR3 nucleotides: TGTGCCAGCAGCGGGAGGTCGGCAGGGGGAACTGAAGCTTTCTTT. Encoded protein: CASSGRSAGGTEAFF.

This clonotype has only a few counts. The chain employs TRBV30 and TRBJ2-7; no reliable D call. V gave up 1 base and J gave up 4 bases, with 5 bases separating them. The germline CDR1 and CDR2 sequences are GTSNPN and SVGIG (reference sequence). The CDR3 has 11 amino acids. Here the CDR3 reads CAWSAQYEQYF. The CDR3 nucleotides are TGTGCCTGGAGTGCCCAATACGAGCAGTACTTC.

The chain combines TRBV7-8 with TRBJ1-1; 9 bases match TRBD1. V gave up 5 bases and J gave up 9 bases; unmatched junction bases: 4. The CDR3 covers 12 residues. Germline V gene data show CDR1 as SGHVS and CDR2 as FQNEAQ. The CDR3 DNA follows: TGTGCCAGCAGCCAAAACAGGGGGCAAGCTTTCTTT. This gives the protein CASSQNRGQAFF.

This rearrangement joins TRBV6-5 to TRBJ1-4; D is possibly TRBD1 (6 bases). The germline V gene has CDR1 MNHEY and CDR2 SVGAGI. The CDR3 totals 15 residues. The V end was cut by 4 bases, the J end by 4 bases, with 13 bases between. The DNA for the CDR3 is TGTGCCAGCAGTTTCGGACAGAACCGTAATGAAAAACTGTTTTTT. This encodes CASSFGQNRNEKLFF.

J is TRBJ2-5 and V is TRBV15; D tentatively fits TRBD1 or TRBD2 (6 bases each). From germline, CDR1 is LNHNV and CDR2 YYDKDF (reference sequence). V lost 5 bases to trimming and J lost 4 bases, with 17 bases between them. The CDR3 contains 15 residues. The CDR3 DNA reads TGTGCCACCAGCCCAGGTAACAGGGAGGCAGAGACCCAGTACTTC. This encodes CATSPGNREAETQYF.

This clonotype was recorded a few times. V and J are TRBV27 and TRBJ2-1; D is perhaps TRBD2 (5 bases). Germline V CDR1 and CDR2: MNHEY, SMNVEV (reference sequence). V was clipped by 1 base and J by 8 bases, with 9 bases between them. The CDR3 sequence is 13 residues long. For the CDR3, the DNA is TGTGCCAGCAGTTTATTAAGCGGCGATGAGCAGTTCTTC. This gives the protein CASSLLSGDEQFF.

This clonotype was seen a few times. The J gene is TRBJ2-4, the V gene TRBV12-3 or TRBV12-4; D tentatively reads TRBD1 or TRBD2 (7 bases each). V was trimmed by 5 bases and J by 6 bases, leaving 20 bases between them. The CDR3 has 16 residues. As DNA, the CDR3 is TGTGCCAGCAGTATCCGACAGGGAGGGGAGGCAAACATTCAGTACTTC. Translation gives CASSIRQGGEANIQYF.

This clonotype was recorded many times. This sequence joins TRBV5-6 and TRBJ2-7, with D possibly called TRBD1 or TRBD2 (5 bases each). The CDR3 is made up of 13 amino acids. With 3 bases removed from V and 6 bases from J, the gap between germline ends came to 13 bases. CDR1 and CDR2 (germline): SGHDT, YYEEEE. CDR3 coding DNA: TGTGCCAGCAGCTCTCGGGCAGGGACCGAGCAGTACTTC. Encoded protein: CASSSRAGTEQYF.

The rearrangement links TRBV5-1 to TRBJ2-1; weak D call: TRBD1 (6 bases). Germline V gene lookup returns CDR1 SGHRS and CDR2 YFSETQ. The CDR3 runs to 16 residues. V was trimmed by 1 base and J by 6 bases, leaving 17 bases between them. Here the CDR3 reads CASSLRWQGPFNEQFF. The CDR3 DNA reads TGCGCCAGCAGCTTGAGGTGGCAGGGGCCTTTCAATGAGCAGTTCTTC. The variable domain in full, with the rest retrieved from reference TRBV5-1 and TRBJ2-1, is KAGVTQTPRYLIKTRGQQVTLSCSPISGHRSVSWYQQTPGQGLQFLFEYFSETQRNKGNFPGRFSGRQFSNSRSEMNVSTLELGDSALYLCASSLRWQGPFNEQFFGPGTRLTVL.

In DNA, the CDR3 is TGTGCCAGCAGTATGACAGGGTACTCCTACGAGCAGTACTTC. As protein: CASSMTGYSYEQYF. The J gene is TRBJ2-7, the V gene TRBV28, with 7 nucleotides matching TRBD1. CDR3 length equals 14 residues. The V segment lost 5 bases and the J segment 0 bases; nucleotides outside the gene matches: 4. Germline V gene sequence: CDR1 MDHEN, CDR2 SYDVKM. Based on the CDR3 plus reference TRBV28 and TRBJ2-7, the full variable domain is DVKVTQSSRYLVKRTGEKVFLECVQDMDHENMFWYRQDPGLGLRLIYFSYDVKMKEKGDIPEGYSVSREKKERFSLILESASTNQTSMYLCASSMTGYSYEQYFGPGTRLTVT.

The chain uses TRBV4-1 and TRBJ1-6, with D possibly TRBD1 on 5 matching bases. Between the trimmed V and J ends, which lost 0 bases and 7 bases, there was a span of 10 bases. This CDR3 has 15 residues. Looked up from germline, CDR1 is MGHRA and CDR2 is YSYEKL. In nucleotides, the CDR3 is TGCGCCAGCAGCCAAGATCGGGCAGGGAATTCACCCCTCCACTTT. This gives the protein CASSQDRAGNSPLHF.

This clonotype was detected many times. The gene calls are TRBV11-2 and TRBJ1-4; 8 bases are a match to TRBD1. The germline gives CDR1 SGHAT, CDR2 FQNNGV. This CDR3 comprises 16 residues. V lost 5 bases and J lost 7; bases outside the gene matches: 12. CDR3 in DNA: TGTGCCAGCAGCCAAGGACAGGGAGGGGTCAGTGAAAAACTGTTTTTT. Amino acid sequence: CASSQGQGGVSEKLFF.

This chain links TRBV7-2 with TRBJ2-3; 8 positions match TRBD2. The CDR3 loop spans 13 amino acids. The germline gives CDR1 SGHTA, CDR2 FQGNSA. Losses at the gene ends were 11 bases for V and 4 bases for J; bases not matched to a gene: 8. CDR3 amino acids: CASGGPRADTQYF. CDR3 bases: TGTGCCTCGGGGGGGCCACGCGCAGATACGCAGTATTTT.

In its sample, this clonotype was seen many times. V usage is TRBV28 and J usage is TRBJ2-3; 11 bases are shared with TRBD2. The trim removed 4 bases at V and 6 bases at J, leaving 12 bases unmatched. This CDR3 spans 17 amino acids. The germline gives CDR1 MDHEN, CDR2 SYDVKM. In DNA form, the CDR3 reads TGTGCCAGCAGTTCCCTCCATAGCGGGGGGGCGGGGGATACGCAGTATTTT. Residues: CASSSLHSGGAGDTQYF. Based on the CDR3 plus reference TRBV28 and TRBJ2-3, the full variable domain is DVKVTQSSRYLVKRTGEKVFLECVQDMDHENMFWYRQDPGLGLRLIYFSYDVKMKEKGDIPEGYSVSREKKERFSLILESASTNQTSMYLCASSSLHSGGAGDTQYFGPGTRLTVL.

This clonotype occurred many times. V is TRBV12-3 or TRBV12-4 and J is TRBJ1-2; D gene uncertain. Between the trimmed V and J ends, which lost 2 bases and 3 bases, there was a span of 4 bases. This CDR3 spans 12 amino acids. The chain's CDR3 is CASSLRDYGYTF. The DNA of the CDR3 is TGTGCCAGCAGTTTACGGGACTATGGCTACACCTTC.

This clonotype was seen more than once but under ten times. The V call is TRBV7-2, the J call TRBJ1-2; 9 bases match TRBD1. Per germline, CDR1 SGHTA and CDR2 FQGNSA. There are 16 residues in the CDR3. Losses at the gene ends were 1 base for V and 5 bases for J; bases not matched to a gene: 8. CDR3 amino acids: CASSLGGQGKNYGYTF. The CDR3 DNA reads TGTGCCAGCAGCTTAGGAGGACAGGGGAAGAATTATGGCTACACCTTC.

This clonotype was seen a few times. The chain employs TRBV14 and TRBJ2-1; the D gene could be TRBD1 or TRBD2 (5 bases each). V was clipped by 0 bases and J by 2 bases, with 11 bases between them. Germline lookup yields CDR1 SGHDN and CDR2 FVKESK. The CDR3 consists of 16 residues. The CDR3 DNA reads TGTGCCAGCAGCCAAGAAAGGGGAGCCCCCTACAATGAGCAGTTCTTC. It translates to CASSQERGAPYNEQFF. Variable domain in full (rest from reference TRBV14 and TRBJ2-1): EAGVTQFPSHSVIEKGQTVTLRCDPISGHDNLYWYRRVMGKEIKFLLHFVKESKQDESGMPNNRFLAERTGGTYSTLKVQPAELEDSGVYFCASSQERGAPYNEQFFGPGTRLTVL.

This clonotype was counted between two and nine times. V and J are TRBV7-2 and TRBJ1-1, with 9 nucleotides matching TRBD1. CDR1 is SGHTA, CDR2 FQGNSA, per germline. Germline trimming cut 6 bases from V and 4 bases from J; bases unmatched to any gene: 6. The CDR3 is 14 amino acids. CDR3 in DNA: TGTGCCAGCAGGCCGGGACAGGGCTTCACTGAAGCTTTCTTT. Translating it yields CASRPGQGFTEAFF.

Only a few counts were recorded for this clonotype. In DNA form, the CDR3 reads TGCGCCAGCAGCCAGGGGACTAAGAGTTACAATGAGCAGTTCTTC. Its translation: CASSQGTKSYNEQFF. This sequence joins TRBV5-1 and TRBJ2-1; D might be TRBD2 (7 bases). In germline, CDR1 is SGHRS, CDR2 YFSETQ. This CDR3 spans 15 amino acids. V dropped 4 bases and J dropped 4 bases, with 15 bases sitting between them.

Note on this clonotype: Just one base apart from a much larger clone, this may be a read error. V and J are TRBV3-1 and TRBJ2-7; no clear D gene. Germline CDR1 LGHDT, CDR2 YNNKEL (reference sequence). V lost 4 bases to trimming and J lost 3 bases, with 13 bases between them. The CDR3 extends over 14 amino acids. The CDR3 reads CASSRRHGYYEQYF. CDR3 DNA sequence: TGTGCCAGCAGCCGCAGACATGGTTACTACGAGCAGTACTTC.

This clonotype was counted a few times. The chain combines TRBV6-2 or TRBV6-3 with TRBJ2-7, with TRBD1 matching 9 bases. The V and J ends lost 0 bases and 2 bases, in that order; junction bases with no gene match: 8. This CDR3 region has 17 residues. Germline values: CDR1 MNHEY, CDR2 SVGEGT. Here the CDR3 reads CASSYSSGQGWTYEQYF. The CDR3 coding sequence is TGTGCCAGCAGTTACTCGAGCGGACAGGGGTGGACCTACGAGCAGTACTTC.

V is TRBV15 and J is TRBJ2-5, with D unclear. This CDR3 contains 14 residues. The V and J ends lost 0 bases and 1 base respectively, with 6 bases between them. Germline loops: CDR1 LNHNV, CDR2 YYDKDF (reference sequence). The CDR3 nucleotides read TGTGCCACCAGCAGAGATATCAGCCAAGAGACCCAGTACTTC. It is translated as CATSRDISQETQYF. The entire variable domain, with the rest obtained from reference TRBV15 and TRBJ2-5, is as follows: DAMVIQNPRYQVTQFGKPVTLSCSQTLNHNVMYWYQQKSSQAPKLLFHYYDKDFNNEADTPDNFQSRRPNTSFCFLDIRSPGLGDTAMYLCATSRDISQETQYFGPGTRLLVL.

This clonotype was found a few times. The genes are TRBV18 and TRBJ2-1; 8 nucleotides agree with TRBD2. CDR3 length: 15 residues. From germline, CDR1 is KGHSH and CDR2 LQKENI. V gave up 3 bases and J gave up 13 bases; unmatched junction bases: 14. CDR3 sequence (DNA): TGTGCCAGCTCACCCCCTGCGGGGGGCAGGGTCGACCAGTTCTTC. Translation gives CASSPPAGGRVDQFF. Drawing the rest from reference TRBV18 and TRBJ2-1, the complete variable domain is NAGVMQNPRHLVRRRGQEARLRCSPMKGHSHVYWYRQLPEEGLKFMVYLQKENIIDESGMPKERFSAEFPKEGPSILRIQQVVRGDSAAYFCASSPPAGGRVDQFFGPGTRLTVL.

In this sample, this clonotype turned up many times. The chain joins TRBV18 to TRBJ2-7, with 9 bases that match TRBD1. Germline assignment: CDR1 KGHSH and CDR2 LQKENI. The CDR3 contains 15 residues. V dropped 1 base and J dropped 5; count of bases not matched to a gene: 6. CDR3 nucleotides: TGTGCCAGCTCACCACAAACAGGGGGCAGGGACGAGCAGTACTTC. This translates into CASSPQTGGRDEQYF. The entire variable domain, with the rest obtained from reference TRBV18 and TRBJ2-7, is as follows: NAGVMQNPRHLVRRRGQEARLRCSPMKGHSHVYWYRQLPEEGLKFMVYLQKENIIDESGMPKERFSAEFPKEGPSILRIQQVVRGDSAAYFCASSPQTGGRDEQYFGPGTRLTVT.

This clonotype was counted many times. The rearrangement joins TRBV11-2 to TRBJ2-7, with TRBD1 matching 11 bases. The germline CDR1 and CDR2 sequences are SGHAT and FQNNGV. The CDR3 is 15 amino acids. V lost 5 bases and J lost 3; bases outside the gene matches: 6. CDR3 nucleotides: TGTGCCAGCAGCCATGGGACAGGGGGAGGCTACGAGCAGTACTTC. Translated, it gives CASSHGTGGGYEQYF.

This clonotype was seen at least ten times. V gene TRBV5-1 combines with J gene TRBJ2-2; tentatively, D is TRBD1 (6 bases). V lost 4 bases and J 4 bases, leaving 14 bases between the germline ends. The CDR3 runs 15 residues. Germline-derived CDR1 and CDR2 are SGHRS and YFSETQ. CDR3 nucleotide sequence: TGCGCCAGCAGCCTACAATTAGGGGGCACCGGGGAGCTGTTTTTT. This translates into CASSLQLGGTGELFF.

This clonotype occurred a few times. The CDR3 protein is CASSSGTGDEAFF. CDR3 in DNA: TGTGCCAGCTCCTCCGGGACAGGGGACGAAGCTTTCTTT. J is TRBJ1-1 and V is TRBV18; 10 bases match TRBD1. The CDR3 totals 13 residues. Unmatched junction bases numbered 6, after V lost 6 bases and J lost 8 bases. The germline gives CDR1 KGHSH, CDR2 LQKENI.